These 21 T cell receptor beta chains share one sample of origin, sequenced in a study of blood T cell repertoires in COVID-19. Generated by immunoSEQ multiplex PCR, the TCRdb table keeps only in-frame clones and is missing some. The data contain approximately 240,000 clones, around nine tenths of them singletons. The specimen sequenced was peripheral blood. Receptors originate from a woman aged 40 to 50 who had recovered from COVID-19.

The V call is TRBV7-8, the J call TRBJ1-6, with TRBD1 matching over 10 bases. This CDR3 is 15 amino acids long. After removal of 5 bases from V and 9 bases from J, the junction contained 7 bases not matched to a gene. Germline V gene lookup returns CDR1 SGHVS and CDR2 FQNEAQ. CDR3 bases: TGTGCCAGCAGCCGCCGGGACAGGGGTGGTTCACCCCTCCACTTT. This sequence encodes CASSRRDRGGSPLHF.

The chain recombines TRBV3-1 (or the pseudogene TRBV3-2) with TRBJ1-5; 8 bases align to TRBD1. The V gene's germline CDR1 is LGHDT and CDR2 YNNKEL (reference sequence). V dropped 4 bases and J dropped 1; count of bases not matched to a gene: 0. This CDR3 has 14 residues. CDR3 protein: CASSRQGSNQPQHF. The CDR3, as DNA: TGTGCCAGCAGCCGACAGGGGAGCAATCAGCCCCAGCATTTT.

The chain uses TRBV24-1 and TRBJ2-1, with 8 bases lining up with TRBD1. The trim removed 4 bases at V and 4 bases at J, leaving 11 bases unmatched. There are 17 residues in the CDR3. Germline loops: CDR1 KGHDR, CDR2 SFDVKD. CDR3 region: CATSDPRRQGAYNEQFF. The CDR3 nucleotides are TGTGCCACCAGTGACCCGCGTCGGCAGGGGGCGTACAATGAGCAGTTCTTC.

This clone was seen a single time. The chain is built from TRBV5-5 and TRBJ2-3; D may be TRBD1 (6 bases). Per the germline V gene, CDR1 is SGHKS and CDR2 is YYEKEE (reference sequence). Trimming removed 0 bases at V and 2 bases at J, with 19 bases between. This CDR3 region has 18 residues. This CDR3 reads CASSLDMYVTGITDTQYF. In DNA, the CDR3 is TGTGCCAGCAGCTTGGACATGTACGTGACAGGTATCACAGATACGCAGTATTTT.

The chain joins TRBV5-4 to TRBJ2-3; the match to TRBD2 covers 12 bases. Germline V gene sequence: CDR1 SGHNT, CDR2 YYREEE (reference sequence). This CDR3 has 16 amino acids. The ends lost 2 bases at V and 2 bases at J; junction bases unmatched: 3. This CDR3 reads CASSLRTSGTTDTQYF. The CDR3 coding sequence is TGTGCCAGCAGCTTACGGACTAGCGGGACCACAGATACGCAGTATTTT. Looking up the rest from reference TRBV5-4 and TRBJ2-3 gives the full variable domain: ETGVTQSPTHLIKTRGQQVTLRCSSQSGHNTVSWYQQALGQGPQFIFQYYREEENGRGNFPPRFSGLQFPNYSSELNVNALELDDSALYLCASSLRTSGTTDTQYFGPGTRLTVL.

This clone was seen a single time. V usage is TRBV19 and J usage is TRBJ2-1; 9 bases are a match to TRBD2. The CDR3 consists of 15 residues. J gave up 8 bases and V 1 base, and 6 bases lay outside the gene matches. Germline V lookup: CDR1 LNHDA, CDR2 SQIVND (reference sequence). The CDR3 DNA reads as TGTGCCAGTAGTATAGTTGGGACTAGCAGGTATGAGCAGTTCTTC. This gives the protein CASSIVGTSRYEQFF.

This clone showed up just a few times. V is TRBV19 and J is TRBJ1-1; D is ambiguous. This CDR3 region has 13 residues. The V gene lost 5 bases and the J gene lost 11 bases, with 18 bases spanning the gap. Germline V gives CDR1 LNHDA, CDR2 SQIVND (reference sequence). DNA for the CDR3: TGTGCCAGTAGTTCCCTCGGTGGAGGTGAGGCTTTCTTT. Translation gives CASSSLGGGEAFF.

The V call is TRBV28, the J call TRBJ1-2; 7 bases map to TRBD1. The CDR3 runs to 12 residues. Trimming took 4 bases from V and 8 from J; bases not matched to a gene: 4. CDR1 and CDR2 (germline): MDHEN, SYDVKM. The CDR3 protein is CASSYDRDGYTF. In nucleotides, the CDR3 is TGTGCCAGCAGTTATGACAGGGACGGCTACACCTTC.

This clone was picked up a small number of times. The chain joins TRBV4-2 to TRBJ2-7, with TRBD2 matching over 10 bases. There are 14 residues in the CDR3. CDR1 LGHNA and CDR2 YNFKEQ come from the germline V gene. The V and J ends lost 4 bases and 4 bases, in that order; junction bases with no gene match: 4. CDR3 in amino acids: CASSRGLAAYEQYF. The DNA of the CDR3 is TGTGCCAGCAGCCGTGGACTAGCGGCGTACGAGCAGTACTTC.

The V and J genes are TRBV15 and TRBJ1-2; TRBD1 agrees at 9 bases. Germline lookup yields CDR1 LNHNV and CDR2 YYDKDF (reference sequence). The CDR3 is made up of 15 amino acids. The V gene end was trimmed by 0 bases and the J gene end by 10 bases; junction bases not matched to a gene: 9. CDR3 sequence: CATSRDPGQGYLYTF. The CDR3 DNA reads TGTGCCACCAGCAGAGATCCGGGACAGGGATATCTCTACACCTTC.

The rearrangement uses TRBV5-4 and TRBJ1-5, with 8 bases matching TRBD1. The CDR3 length is 14 residues. Germline CDR1 reads SGHNT; CDR2 reads YYREEE (reference sequence). Germline trimming cut 5 bases from V and 7 bases from J; bases unmatched to any gene: 8. CDR3 region: CASSSQGDRQPQHF. As DNA, the CDR3 is TGTGCCAGCAGTTCACAGGGGGATAGACAGCCCCAGCATTTT.

The chain carries TRBV30 and TRBJ1-4, with a weak D call TRBD1 (6 bases). In germline, CDR1 is GTSNPN, CDR2 SVGIG (reference sequence). Trimming pared 2 bases from V and 4 bases from J, leaving 17 bases between. The CDR3 consists of 16 residues. The CDR3 sequence: CAWSIGQRTDNEKLFF. CDR3 DNA: TGTGCCTGGAGTATAGGACAGCGAACAGATAATGAAAAACTGTTTTTT.

V and J are TRBV14 and TRBJ2-7, with TRBD1 matching over 8 bases. The CDR3 consists of 14 residues. V was clipped by 4 bases and J by 0 bases; unmatched bases: 2. Germline values: CDR1 SGHDN, CDR2 FVKESK. CDR3 protein: CASSLGTGSYEQYF. The CDR3 DNA reads TGTGCCAGCAGCCTGGGGACAGGCTCCTACGAGCAGTACTTC.

The V gene is TRBV11-3, the J gene TRBJ1-2; D possibly corresponds to TRBD1 (6 bases). V lost 5 bases and J 5 bases, leaving 24 bases between the germline ends. From germline, CDR1 is SGHNT and CDR2 YENEEA. The CDR3 sequence is 17 residues long. Here the CDR3 reads CASSPGTRAQGRYGYTF. CDR3 DNA sequence: TGTGCCAGCAGCCCTGGAACGAGGGCACAGGGTCGTTATGGCTACACCTTC.

This sequence joins TRBV18 and TRBJ1-5, with 7 nucleotides matching TRBD1. Germline V lookup: CDR1 KGHSH, CDR2 LQKENI. J lost 2 bases, V lost 2 bases, and 9 bases had no gene match. The CDR3 is 17 amino acids. DNA of the CDR3: TGTGCCAGCTCACCAAATCGAGGGGGCGCCGGCAATCAGCCCCAGCATTTT. Its protein is CASSPNRGGAGNQPQHF. The full variable domain, its missing parts supplied by reference TRBV18 and TRBJ1-5, is NAGVMQNPRHLVRRRGQEARLRCSPMKGHSHVYWYRQLPEEGLKFMVYLQKENIIDESGMPKERFSAEFPKEGPSILRIQQVVRGDSAAYFCASSPNRGGAGNQPQHFGDGTRLSIL.

A note on this clone: Distinct nucleotide sequences in the sample also encode this CDR3. The V call is TRBV28, the J call TRBJ2-7; perhaps TRBD2 as D (5 bases). Trimming removed 6 bases at V and 2 bases at J, with 8 bases between. CDR3 length: 12 amino acids. Germline V gives CDR1 MDHEN, CDR2 SYDVKM. CDR3 DNA sequence: TGTGCCAGCAGGCCCGGGACCTACGAGCAGTACTTC. This codes for CASRPGTYEQYF. Combining the CDR3 with reference TRBV28 and TRBJ2-7 gives the whole variable domain DVKVTQSSRYLVKRTGEKVFLECVQDMDHENMFWYRQDPGLGLRLIYFSYDVKMKEKGDIPEGYSVSREKKERFSLILESASTNQTSMYLCASRPGTYEQYFGPGTRLTVT.

The rearrangement uses TRBV28 and TRBJ1-4; TRBD1 matches at 10 bases. CDR3 length equals 16 residues. Germline values: CDR1 MDHEN, CDR2 SYDVKM. V lost 8 bases, J lost 5 bases, and 11 bases stayed unmatched. CDR3 protein: CASFSQTGGPNEKLFF. CDR3 coding DNA: TGTGCCAGCTTCTCTCAGACAGGGGGCCCAAATGAAAAACTGTTTTTT.

CDR3 loop: CASTWTGSSYEQYF. In DNA form, the CDR3 reads TGTGCCAGCACCTGGACTGGAAGCTCCTACGAGCAGTACTTC. The V and J genes are TRBV7-9 and TRBJ2-7; weak D call: TRBD2 (5 bases). V was clipped by 7 bases and J by 0 bases, with 13 bases between them. CDR3 length: 14 amino acids. Germline assignment: CDR1 SEHNR and CDR2 FQNEAQ (reference sequence). The complete variable domain, with remaining parts taken from reference TRBV7-9 and TRBJ2-7, reads DTGVSQNPRHKITKRGQNVTFRCDPISEHNRLYWYRQTLGQGPEFLTYFQNEAQLEKSRLLSDRFSAERPKGSFSTLEIQRTEQGDSAMYLCASTWTGSSYEQYFGPGTRLTVT.

V usage is TRBV6-6 and J usage is TRBJ2-3; maybe TRBD2 (6 bases). This CDR3 is built from 14 residues. V was shortened by 2 bases and J by 4 bases, with 10 bases between the two germline ends. In germline, CDR1 is MNHNY, CDR2 SVGAGI (reference sequence). CDR3 nucleotide sequence: TGTGCCAGCAGTTACGGGGGGTACGCAGATACGCAGTATTTT. Its translation is CASSYGGYADTQYF.

The chain has TRBV11-1 and TRBJ2-7; possibly TRBD2 for D (5 bases). Germline CDR1 reads SGHAT; CDR2 reads FQDESV (reference sequence). Trimming removed 3 bases from V and 6 bases from J, with 6 bases in between. This CDR3 has 11 residues. The CDR3 DNA reads TGTGCCAGCAGCTTCAGCGGCGAGCAGTACTTC. It specifies CASSFSGEQYF.

The CDR3: CASRDRADGYTF. In DNA, the CDR3 is TGTGCCAGTCGGGACAGGGCGGATGGCTACACCTTC. The chain carries TRBV19 and TRBJ1-2, with 9 bases lining up with TRBD1. V lost 8 bases, J lost 6 bases, and 4 bases stayed unmatched. The V gene's germline CDR1 is LNHDA and CDR2 SQIVND (reference sequence). This CDR3 comprises 12 residues. Full variable domain (remainder filled in from reference TRBV19 and TRBJ1-2): DGGITQSPKYLFRKEGQNVTLSCEQNLNHDAMYWYRQDPGQGLRLIYYSQIVNDFQKGDIAEGYSVSREKKESFPLTVTSAQKNPTAFYLCASRDRADGYTFGSGTRLTVV.